Detailed here is one TCR beta chain. Its specificity is not known. The source of the sample is a study of CD8+CD57+ T cells in acquired aplastic anemia. On the study more broadly: Mean DNA quantity obtained from sorted CD4+ and CD8+ cells was 3 to 4 ug. Study-level points and caveats: In CD8+ cells, Simpson's diversity showed no significant difference between patients and controls. Sharing between patients and controls was observed for 25 to 30 CD8+ CDR3 sequences.

The CDR3 spans 11 residues. Germline V gives CDR1 SQVTM, CDR2 ANQGSEA. The germline V and J ends were trimmed by 3 bases and 6 bases, with 6 bases remaining between them. Genomic DNA, the template, was used for profiling of the TCR beta VDJ and CDR3. TCRdb processed the reads anew with MiXCR; each CDR3 protein has one entry. The sample consists of 150,000 to 200,000 distinct CDR3 sequences, around 50% of them appearing once. Individuals selected for sequencing had exhibited CD8+CD57+ cell expansion on flow cytometry. The diagnosis in all patients was severe acquired aplastic anemia. The chain is built from TRBV29-1 and TRBJ2-1; maybe TRBD2 (5 bases). This TCR came from a human donor with aplastic anemia. The sequenced sample was sorted CD4+, CD8+, or CD8+CD57+ T cells (not recorded which) from PBMCs. The CDR3 spells CSVDGSNEQFF. The CDR3 DNA reads TGCAGCGTTGATGGGAGCAATGAGCAGTTCTTC.